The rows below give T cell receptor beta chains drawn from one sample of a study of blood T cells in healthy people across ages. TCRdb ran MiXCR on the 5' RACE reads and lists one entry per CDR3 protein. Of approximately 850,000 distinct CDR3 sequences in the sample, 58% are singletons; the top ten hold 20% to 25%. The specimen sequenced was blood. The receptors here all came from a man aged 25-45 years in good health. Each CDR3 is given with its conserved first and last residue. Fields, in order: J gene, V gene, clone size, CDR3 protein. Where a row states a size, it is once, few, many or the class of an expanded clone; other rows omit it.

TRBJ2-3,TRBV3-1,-,CASSQLGLARTDTQYF
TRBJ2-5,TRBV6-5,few,CASSYYLRGQETQYF
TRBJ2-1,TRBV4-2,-,CASSQNGGTAYNEQFF
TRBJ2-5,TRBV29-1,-,CSVVLADYQETQYF
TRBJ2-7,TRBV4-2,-,CASSQDLLAVASFSYEQYF
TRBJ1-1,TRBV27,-,CASSFGGGMNTEAFF
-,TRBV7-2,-,CASSYRFPYEQYF
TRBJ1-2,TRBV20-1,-,CSARAITGQGAPANYGYTF
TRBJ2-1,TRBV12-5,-,CASGLWLLEQFF
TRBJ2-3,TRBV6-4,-,CASSDNGADTQYF
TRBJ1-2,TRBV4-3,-,CASSQDRGQYGYTF
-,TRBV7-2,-,CASSLTWAGVSSDEQYF
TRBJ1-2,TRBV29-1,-,CSSPGDNGGYTF
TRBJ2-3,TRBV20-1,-,CSVQGEITDTQYF
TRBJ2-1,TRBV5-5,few,CASSQGLLSYNEQFF
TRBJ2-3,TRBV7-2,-,CASSLVTIPATEDTQYF
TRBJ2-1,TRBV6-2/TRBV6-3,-,CASTFSGRLYNEQFF
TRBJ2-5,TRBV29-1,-,CSVGLAETQYF
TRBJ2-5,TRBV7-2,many,CASVAGDFTETQYF
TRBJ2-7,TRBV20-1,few,CSAHQGGAYEQYF
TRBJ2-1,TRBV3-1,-,CASSERSGNNEQFF
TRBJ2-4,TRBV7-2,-,CASSPTSGGAKNIQYF
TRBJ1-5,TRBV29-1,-,CSVGGQGNQPQHF
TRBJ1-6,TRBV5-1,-,CASSPRLLSSPLHF
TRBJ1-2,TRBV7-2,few,CASSLAGSGGAGYTF
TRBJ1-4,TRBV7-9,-,CASSGGRRNEKLFF
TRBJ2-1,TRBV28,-,CAGTGVGTGGLFGSDEQFF
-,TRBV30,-,CAWTFGTSLTEQYF
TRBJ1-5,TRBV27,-,CASRTGTGSNQPQHF
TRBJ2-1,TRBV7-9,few,CASSPQRGADNEQFF
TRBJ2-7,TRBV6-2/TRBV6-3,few,CASRGLEWYEQYF
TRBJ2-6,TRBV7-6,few,CASSFAPSGANVLTF
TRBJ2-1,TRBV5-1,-,CASSSMAGEQFF
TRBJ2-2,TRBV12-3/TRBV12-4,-,CASSPGWGTGELFF
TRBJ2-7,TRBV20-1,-,CSANSGRRTYEQYF
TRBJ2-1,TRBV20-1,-,CSARAGGLLQFF
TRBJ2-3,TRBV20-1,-,CSARPRDRGPDTQYF
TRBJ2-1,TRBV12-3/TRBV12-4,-,CASGYNSGGGTNEQFF
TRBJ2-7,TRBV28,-,CASRIRPSRDQYF
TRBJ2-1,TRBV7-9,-,CASSLGGVPYNEQFF
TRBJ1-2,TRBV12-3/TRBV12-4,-,CASSFGVGGYTF
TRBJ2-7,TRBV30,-,CAWSVSSYEQYF
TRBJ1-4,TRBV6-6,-,CATETGGQKLFF